This TCR beta chain derives from a study of post-analysis software for immune sequencing data (dated by TCRdb to the mid-2010s). For context, the study as a whole: Relapsing-remitting, secondary progressive and progressive-relapsing multiple sclerosis were recorded as disease courses, and subtype annotation was lacking for some patients. Patient repertoires were compared against about twelve previously published healthy control repertoires from donors aged 6 to 25 years. A subset of samples was prepared in parallel using single-end sample barcoding, then pooled and co-amplified after Illumina adapter ligation. Overall study results and their limits: Direct clustering with F measure revealed strong co-clustering of samples prepared in the same batch, which led to a batch-effect correction. The multiple sclerosis patient group was slightly younger than the control group. Normalized Chao1 diversity was significantly lower in multiple sclerosis patients than controls, suggesting substantial peripheral T-cell clonal expansion. Patients showed significantly higher frequencies than controls for a handful of TRBV segments, among them TRBV5-6, TRBV5-1 and TRBV20-1.

Library method: PCR. The sequencing machine was an Illumina HiSeq 2500. To reduce PCR and sequencing biases, unique molecular identifiers were built into the TCR beta cDNA libraries. Every 1 to 10 million input T cells yielded around 500,000 cDNA molecules, meaning each molecule approximated one T cell. The same protocol used for the earlier healthy control dataset was applied to prepare and sequence the patient libraries. Samples belonging to the same batch were prepared together, multiplexed and sequenced on a shared HiSeq lane. The paper's processing steps were these. MIGEC handled the raw barcoded reads, throwing out single-read molecular identifier groups before consensus assembly and CDR3 extraction. Clonotype tables were post-analysed with VDJtools, normalizing diversity by down-sampling all datasets to the smallest sample size. In repertoire overlap clustering, CDR3 amino acid sequences, but not nucleotide sequences, were matched to correct batch-related cross-sample contamination. Using fastp at Q25 and MiXCR, TCRdb reprocessed the public reads and kept productive beta chains. Rows with one shared CDR3 protein collapse into an entry with the most common genes and DNA. V and J calls and clone size were set by TCRdb, not the authors. A total of about 540,000 distinct CDR3 sequences appear in this sample, around 31% of them only once. In total, the top ten clones hold under 7% of the sample.

Concerning this clonotype itself: No antigen is known for it. Base qualities are missing; no much larger clone stands one base away.

Including cysteine and phenylalanine, the CDR3 has 14 amino acids. CDR3 DNA is the only sequence kept; it has 42 bases, read in frame from the first base. CDR1 and CDR2 were assigned from the germline V gene as SGHRS and YFSETQ. Trimming costs V 4 bases and J 4 bases, and their ends lie 15 bases apart. TCR beta repertoires were profiled from peripheral blood of approximately 13 young patients with multiple sclerosis to demonstrate the VDJtools post-analysis software. The multiple sclerosis patients were children and adolescents ranging in age from roughly 6 to 16 years. The TCR sequence derives from a girl aged 2 to 17 with multiple sclerosis. The chain joins TRBV5-1 to TRBJ2-7, with the D gene too uncertain to name. Specimen: blood. For the CDR3, the sequence is CASSPDQKGYEQYF. The DNA sequence is given as TGCGCCAGCAGCCCTGACCAGAAGGGATACGAGCAGTACTTC.